The sequence of this T cell receptor (beta chain) was determined in a study of CD8+CD57+ T cells in acquired aplastic anemia. Overall study context: On average, sorted CD4+ and CD8+ cells gave 3 to 4 ug of DNA. Study-wide results and caveats: Patients and controls were found to share over 25 CD8+ CDR3 sequences.

Selection for sequencing was limited to patients who had shown CD8+CD57+ cell expansion by flow cytometry. There were no patients without severe acquired aplastic anemia. No therapy was given to patients before blood sampling. Genomic DNA served as template for TCR beta VDJ and CDR3 profiling. In TCRdb, the reads were re-called with MiXCR into one record per CDR3 protein. The data hold 150,000 to 200,000 distinct CDR3 sequences, with about 60% observed a single time. Germline V gene sequence: CDR1 WNHNN, CDR2 SYGVQD (reference sequence). The CDR3 totals 15 residues. V lost 2 bases, J lost 7 bases, and 6 bases stayed unmatched. Concerning this clonotype itself: The antigen remains unidentified.

The chain has TRBV10-1 and TRBJ2-3, with 10 positions matching TRBD2. Input material: sorted CD4+, CD8+, or CD8+CD57+ T cells (not recorded which) from PBMCs. The sequence was collected from a human donor with aplastic anemia. The CDR3 DNA is TGCGCCAGCAGTGAGGGAGCGGGAGGGCCCTATACGCAGTATTTT. Its protein product is CASSEGAGGPYTQYF.